This T cell receptor (beta chain) was sequenced during a study of blood T cell repertoires in COVID-19. V was cut by 3 bases and J by 0 bases, with 9 bases left in between. The germline V gene has CDR1 ENHRY and CDR2 SYGVKD. This CDR3 is 16 amino acids long. The protocol was immunoSEQ multiplex PCR, while the TCRdb copy is restricted to in-frame clones and leaves out a portion. Here the sample spans about 150,000 clones, roughly four fifths being singletons. The sequencing sample was made of PBMCs or T cells enriched from blood (not recorded which). The chain has TRBV10-3 and TRBJ2-6, with D tentatively TRBD1 (5 bases). The TCR sequence derives from a man aged 45-65 years who had recovered from COVID-19. CDR3 nucleotides: TGTGCCATCAGTGATCAGGGTAGCTCTGGGGCCAACGTCCTGACTTTC. This codes for CAISDQGSSGANVLTF.